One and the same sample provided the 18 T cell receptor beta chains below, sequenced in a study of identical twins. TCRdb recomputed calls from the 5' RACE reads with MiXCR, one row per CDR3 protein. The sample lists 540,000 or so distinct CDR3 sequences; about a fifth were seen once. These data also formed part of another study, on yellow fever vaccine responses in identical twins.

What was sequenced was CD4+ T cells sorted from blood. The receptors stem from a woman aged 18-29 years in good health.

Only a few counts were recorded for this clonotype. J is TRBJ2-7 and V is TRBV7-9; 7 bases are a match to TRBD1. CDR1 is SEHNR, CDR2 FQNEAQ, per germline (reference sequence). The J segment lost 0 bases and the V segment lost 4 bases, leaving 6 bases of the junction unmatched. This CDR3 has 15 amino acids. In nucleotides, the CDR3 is TGTGCCAGCAGCTCCCCGACAGGGAACTCCTACGAGCAGTACTTC. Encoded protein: CASSSPTGNSYEQYF. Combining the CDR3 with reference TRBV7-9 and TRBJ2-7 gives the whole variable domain DTGVSQNPRHKITKRGQNVTFRCDPISEHNRLYWYRQTLGQGPEFLTYFQNEAQLEKSRLLSDRFSAERPKGSFSTLEIQRTEQGDSAMYLCASSSPTGNSYEQYFGPGTRLTVT.

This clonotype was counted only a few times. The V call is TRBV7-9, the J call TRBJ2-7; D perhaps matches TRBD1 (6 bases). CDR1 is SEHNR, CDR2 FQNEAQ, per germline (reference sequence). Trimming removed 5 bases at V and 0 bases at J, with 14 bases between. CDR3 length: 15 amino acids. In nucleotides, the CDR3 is TGTGCCAGCAGCCTAAGACAGGCCAGCTCCTACGAGCAGTACGTC. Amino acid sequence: CASSLRQASSYEQYV.

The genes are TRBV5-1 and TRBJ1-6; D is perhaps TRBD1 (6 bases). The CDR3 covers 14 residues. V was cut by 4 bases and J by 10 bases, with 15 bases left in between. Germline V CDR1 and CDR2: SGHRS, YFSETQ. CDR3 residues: CASSTDRFGSPLHF. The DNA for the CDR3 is TGCGCCAGCAGCACAGACAGGTTTGGCTCACCCCTCCACTTT.

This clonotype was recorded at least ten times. The DNA for the CDR3 is TGTGCCAGCAGTTACTCGATGCCCAGCGGGAGTAGTATGAACATTCAGTACTTC. Its protein is CASSYSMPSGSSMNIQYF. The chain employs TRBV6-5 and TRBJ2-4, with 8 bases identical to TRBD2. The CDR3 totals 18 residues. J gave up 7 bases and V 0 bases, and 14 bases lay outside the gene matches. The germline gives CDR1 MNHEY, CDR2 SVGAGI.

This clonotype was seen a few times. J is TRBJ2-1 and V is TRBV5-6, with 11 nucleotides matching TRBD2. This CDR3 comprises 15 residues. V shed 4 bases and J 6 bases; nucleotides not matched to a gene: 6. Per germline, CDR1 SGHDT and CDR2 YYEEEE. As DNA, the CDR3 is TGTGCCAGCAGCGTCGGGACTAGCGGAATCAATGAGCAGTTCTTC. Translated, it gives CASSVGTSGINEQFF.

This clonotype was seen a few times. The CDR3 region has the DNA TGCGCCAGCAGCCAAGTCGAAAACCGGGACTGGGGCACAGATACGCAGTATTTT. Its translation: CASSQVENRDWGTDTQYF. The chain employs TRBV4-1 and TRBJ2-3, with a weak D call TRBD2 (6 bases). Germline V lookup: CDR1 MGHRA, CDR2 YSYEKL. Deletions cut 1 base from V and 1 base from J, with 18 bases between. The CDR3 has 18 residues.

For the CDR3, the DNA is TGCGCCAGCAGCCAAGATTTACTAGCGGGGGTTCCCTACAATGAGCAGTTCTTC. Its protein product is CASSQDLLAGVPYNEQFF. The chain carries TRBV4-1 and TRBJ2-1; 11 bases are shared with TRBD2. V shed 0 bases, J shed 2 bases, and the junction held 6 bases outside the gene matches. This CDR3 has 18 amino acids. Per the germline V gene, CDR1 is MGHRA and CDR2 is YSYEKL.

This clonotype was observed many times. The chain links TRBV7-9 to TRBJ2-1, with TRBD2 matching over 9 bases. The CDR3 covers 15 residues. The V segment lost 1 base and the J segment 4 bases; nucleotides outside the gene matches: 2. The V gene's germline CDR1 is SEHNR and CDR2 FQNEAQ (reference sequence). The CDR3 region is CASSLGTSAYNEQFF. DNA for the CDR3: TGTGCCAGCAGCTTAGGGACTAGCGCTTACAATGAGCAGTTCTTC.

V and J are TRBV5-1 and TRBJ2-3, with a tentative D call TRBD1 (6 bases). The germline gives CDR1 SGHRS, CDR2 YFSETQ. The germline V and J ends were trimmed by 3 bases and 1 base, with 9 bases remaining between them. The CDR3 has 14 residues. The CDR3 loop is CASSWDTRTDTQYF. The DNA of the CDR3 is TGCGCCAGCAGCTGGGACACCCGCACAGATACGCAGTATTTT.

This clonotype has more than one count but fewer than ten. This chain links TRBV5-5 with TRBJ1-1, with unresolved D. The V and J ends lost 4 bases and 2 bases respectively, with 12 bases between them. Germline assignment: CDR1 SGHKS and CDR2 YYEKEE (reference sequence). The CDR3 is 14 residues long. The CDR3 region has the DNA TGTGCCAGCAGCACCAAGACCCAAAACACTGAAGCTTTCTTT. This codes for CASSTKTQNTEAFF.

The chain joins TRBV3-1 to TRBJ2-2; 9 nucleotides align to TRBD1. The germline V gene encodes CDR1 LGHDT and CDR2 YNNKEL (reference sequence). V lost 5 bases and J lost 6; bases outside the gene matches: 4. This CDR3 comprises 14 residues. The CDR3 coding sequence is TGTGCCAGCAGCTGGGGACAGGGCCCCGGGGAGCTGTTTTTT. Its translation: CASSWGQGPGELFF.

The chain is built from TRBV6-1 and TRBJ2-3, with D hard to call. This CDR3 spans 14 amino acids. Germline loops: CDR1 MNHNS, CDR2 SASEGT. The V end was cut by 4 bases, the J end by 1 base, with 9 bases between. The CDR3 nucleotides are TGTGCCAGCAGTGTTCTGATGGGCACAGATACGCAGTATTTT. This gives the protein CASSVLMGTDTQYF.

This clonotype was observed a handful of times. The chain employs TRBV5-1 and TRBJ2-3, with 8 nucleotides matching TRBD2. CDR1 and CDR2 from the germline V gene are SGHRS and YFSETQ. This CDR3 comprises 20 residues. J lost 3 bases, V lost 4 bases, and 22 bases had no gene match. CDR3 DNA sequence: TGCGCCAGCAGCCTATTGTCACTGACCAATAGCGGGATTTTAACAGATACGCAGTATTTT. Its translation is CASSLLSLTNSGILTDTQYF. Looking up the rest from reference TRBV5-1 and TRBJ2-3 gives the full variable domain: KAGVTQTPRYLIKTRGQQVTLSCSPISGHRSVSWYQQTPGQGLQFLFEYFSETQRNKGNFPGRFSGRQFSNSRSEMNVSTLELGDSALYLCASSLLSLTNSGILTDTQYFGPGTRLTVL.

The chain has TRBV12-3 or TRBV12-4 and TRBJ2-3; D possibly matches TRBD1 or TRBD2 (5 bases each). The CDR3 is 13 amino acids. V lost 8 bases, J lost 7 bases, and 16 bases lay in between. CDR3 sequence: CASASWDGNTQYF. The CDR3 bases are TGTGCCAGCGCATCCTGGGACGGAAATACGCAGTATTTT.

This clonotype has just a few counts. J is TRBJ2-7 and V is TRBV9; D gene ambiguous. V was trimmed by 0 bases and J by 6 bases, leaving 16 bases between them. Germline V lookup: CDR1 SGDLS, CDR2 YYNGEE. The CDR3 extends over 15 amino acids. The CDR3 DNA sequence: TGTGCCAGCAGCGTAGGGCTATTGGGCCTCGGCGAGCAGTACTTC. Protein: CASSVGLLGLGEQYF.

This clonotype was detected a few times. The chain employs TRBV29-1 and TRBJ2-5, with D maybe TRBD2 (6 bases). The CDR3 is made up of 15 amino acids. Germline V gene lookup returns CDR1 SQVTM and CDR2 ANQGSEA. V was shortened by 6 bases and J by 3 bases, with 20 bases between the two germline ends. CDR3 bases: TGCAGCGTCCTGAAGACGTGGGGGGAAAAAGAGACCCAGTACTTC. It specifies CSVLKTWGEKETQYF.

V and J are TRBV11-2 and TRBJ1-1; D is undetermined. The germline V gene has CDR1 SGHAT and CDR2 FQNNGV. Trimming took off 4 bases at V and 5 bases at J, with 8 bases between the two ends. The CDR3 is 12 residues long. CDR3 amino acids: CASSSERTEAFF. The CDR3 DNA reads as TGTGCCAGCAGCTCAGAAAGAACTGAAGCTTTCTTT.

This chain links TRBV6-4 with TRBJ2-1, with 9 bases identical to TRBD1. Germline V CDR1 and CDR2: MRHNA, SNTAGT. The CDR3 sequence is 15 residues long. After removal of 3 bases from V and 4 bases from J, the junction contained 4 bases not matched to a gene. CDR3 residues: CASSEDGTGYNEQFF. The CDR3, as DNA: TGTGCCAGCAGTGAAGACGGGACAGGGTACAATGAGCAGTTCTTC.